The source of this T cell receptor (beta chain) is a study of shared clonotypes between healthy human individuals. Points from the study as a whole: Naive subsets generally had larger estimated richness than memory subsets. Naive CD4 clonotypes overlapped across a handful of donors at approximately 4.5%.

Note on this clone: The antigen remains undetermined.

Sequencing was performed with immunoSEQ multiplex PCR; in TCRdb, only in-frame clones are kept and a portion is missing. This table has roughly 1,100,000 clones, under 80% appearing once. The CDR3 sequence is 19 residues long. CDR1 is MDHEN, CDR2 SYDVKM, per germline. Trimming took 5 bases from V and 0 from J; bases not matched to a gene: 18. The chain uses TRBV28 and TRBJ1-2, with 7 bases aligning to TRBD1. The TCR sequence derives from a man between 18 and 29 years old in good health. Sequences were obtained from memory CD4+ T cells sorted from blood. Stated subset: CD45RA-negative fraction. This chain's CDR3 is CASSTSGRDSSSPNYGYTF. In DNA form, the CDR3 reads TGTGCCAGCAGTACCTCTGGCCGGGACAGTTCATCCCCTAACTATGGCTACACCTTC.